Listed below are T cell receptor beta chains from one sample, sequenced in a study of T cell responses to AZD1222 COVID-19 vaccine. Clones were sequenced by immunoSEQ multiplex PCR, and TCRdb holds only the in-frame ones, with some missing. The data show roughly 76,000 clones, with over 75% seen just once and about a tenth held by the top ten. This sample comprised peripheral blood, obtained on day 0 of AZD1222 vaccination. The receptors come from an adult in good health. CDR3s include the opening cysteine and the closing phenylalanine or tryptophan. A D gene is named only where the DNA matches it firmly. Clone size is stated in some rows and not others, as once, few, many or a class when expanded.

V	size	J	D	CDR3	DNA
TRBV6-5	.	TRBJ2-5	.	CASSRTTETQYF	TGTGCCAGCAGCCGGACAACAGAGACCCAGTACTTC
TRBV7-2	.	TRBJ2-3	.	CASSLGHSWGTDTQYF	TGTGCCAGCAGCTTAGGACATTCATGGGGCACAGATACGCAGTATTTT
TRBV18	once	TRBJ2-1	.	CASSRTGLNYNEQFF	TGTGCCAGCTCACGGACGGGACTGAACTACAATGAGCAGTTCTTC
TRBV19	.	TRBJ2-1	.	CASSIFPGTYNEQFF	TGTGCCAGTAGTATCTTTCCGGGCACCTACAATGAGCAGTTCTTC
TRBV6-5	.	TRBJ2-1	TRBD2	CASTTGTSGPNEQFF	TGTGCCAGCACCACAGGGACTAGCGGGCCTAATGAGCAGTTCTTC
TRBV6-5	.	TRBJ1-1	.	CASTDSGGRGAAFF	TGTGCCAGCACCGACTCTGGGGGCCGGGGTGCAGCTTTCTTT
TRBV7-2	.	TRBJ1-4	.	CASSSTFSTNEKLFF	TGTGCCAGCAGCAGTACCTTTTCAACTAATGAAAAACTGTTTTTT
TRBV25-1	.	TRBJ2-3	.	CASSVGLAPLSTDTQYF	TGTGCCAGCAGTGTTGGGCTAGCGCCCCTCAGCACAGATACGCAGTATTTT
TRBV30	.	TRBJ1-3	.	CAWSVDTGSFGSNTIYF	TGTGCCTGGAGTGTGGATACAGGGTCTTTTGGGTCAAACACCATATATTTT
TRBV6-5	.	TRBJ2-3	TRBD2	CASRVAGADTQYF	TGTGCCAGCAGAGTAGCGGGGGCAGATACGCAGTATTTT
TRBV6-2/TRBV6-3	once	TRBJ2-1	.	CASSYEGGTYNEQFF	TGTGCCAGCAGTTACGAAGGAGGTACCTACAATGAGCAGTTCTTC
TRBV19	.	TRBJ2-7	.	CASSMIMAAEQYF	TGTGCCAGTAGTATGATAATGGCCGCCGAGCAGTACTTC
TRBV5-1	.	TRBJ2-5	.	CASSFSGDQTQYF	TGCGCCAGCAGCTTTTCAGGGGATCAGACCCAGTACTTC
TRBV5-6	.	TRBJ1-3	TRBD1	CASSLQGAGNTIYF	TGTGCCAGCAGCCTACAGGGGGCTGGAAACACCATATATTTT
TRBV6-6	.	TRBJ1-1	.	CASSYAGENTEAFF	TGTGCCAGCAGTTACGCGGGGGAGAACACTGAAGCTTTCTTT
TRBV24-1	.	TRBJ2-2	.	CATSDDRQGLGGELFF	TGTGCCACCAGTGACGATCGTCAGGGGCTAGGCGGGGAGCTGTTTTTT
TRBV9	.	TRBJ1-1	.	CASSVGQGRTEAFF	TGTGCCAGCAGCGTAGGTCAGGGGCGGACTGAAGCTTTCTTT
TRBV4-2	.	TRBJ2-1	TRBD2	CASSPGTSGLYNEQFF	TGTGCCAGCAGCCCTGGGACTAGCGGACTTTACAATGAGCAGTTCTTC
TRBV6-1	.	TRBJ1-3	.	CASSEGVGYSGNTIYF	TGTGCCAGCAGTGAAGGGGTGGGCTACTCTGGAAACACCATATATTTT
TRBV4-1	few	TRBJ2-1	.	CASSATGGVRVDNEQFF	TGCGCCAGCAGCGCTACCGGGGGAGTCAGGGTAGACAATGAGCAGTTCTTC
TRBV24-1	once	TRBJ2-3	TRBD1	CATSDADRVADTQYF	TGTGCCACCAGTGATGCGGACAGGGTGGCAGATACGCAGTATTTT
TRBV6-5	.	TRBJ1-2	.	CASSYEDGYGYTF	TGTGCCAGCAGTTACGAGGACGGGTATGGCTACACCTTC
TRBV2	once	TRBJ1-1	.	CASSQTGTPFETEAFF	TGTGCCAGCAGCCAAACCGGGACCCCCTTTGAGACTGAAGCTTTCTTT
TRBV4-1	.	TRBJ2-7	TRBD2	CASSPRTASGSSYEQYF	TGCGCCAGCAGCCCAAGAACCGCTAGCGGGAGCTCCTACGAGCAGTACTTC
TRBV5-1	.	TRBJ2-1	.	CASSLVEGNEQFF	TGCGCCAGCAGCTTGGTGGAAGGGAATGAGCAGTTCTTC
TRBV10-3	.	TRBJ1-5	TRBD1	CAISEADRGSGNQPQHF	TGTGCCATCAGTGAAGCGGACAGGGGAAGTGGCAATCAGCCCCAGCATTTT
TRBV7-8	once	TRBJ2-3	.	CASSLGRFPGRDTQYF	TGTGCCAGCAGCTTAGGCCGGTTTCCGGGAAGGGATACGCAGTATTTT
TRBV3-1/TRBV3-2	.	TRBJ2-1	.	CASSQDSDWGYNEQFF	TGTGCCAGCAGCCAAGATTCGGACTGGGGCTACAATGAGCAGTTCTTC
TRBV3-1/TRBV3-2	.	TRBJ1-1	.	CASSLTLGITEAFF	TGTGCCAGCAGCCTGACCCTTGGGATAACTGAAGCTTTCTTT
TRBV7-2	.	TRBJ1-5	.	CASSAQGYSNQPQHF	TGTGCCAGCAGCGCCCAGGGATATAGCAATCAGCCCCAGCATTTT
TRBV3-1/TRBV3-2	once	TRBJ2-1	.	CASSRTGAQSYNEQFF	TGTGCCAGCAGCCGGACTGGGGCCCAGTCCTACAATGAGCAGTTCTTC
TRBV18	.	TRBJ1-4	.	CASSPNQGANEKLFF	TGTGCCAGCTCACCAAACCAGGGCGCTAATGAAAAACTGTTTTTT
TRBV7-9	.	TRBJ2-1	TRBD2	CASSIGAGISYNEQFF	TGTGCCAGCAGCATCGGAGCGGGAATCTCCTACAATGAGCAGTTCTTC
TRBV19	.	TRBJ2-3	.	CASRRVQNTDTQYF	TGTGCCAGTAGGAGGGTTCAAAACACAGATACGCAGTATTTT
TRBV28	.	TRBJ2-5	.	CASVEGRQETQYF	TGTGCCAGCGTGGAGGGGAGGCAAGAGACCCAGTACTTC
TRBV2	.	TRBJ1-2	.	CASSVEGSSYGYTF	TGTGCCAGCAGTGTTGAAGGGTCCTCCTATGGCTACACCTTC
TRBV20-1	.	TRBJ2-5	.	CSAHDYQTQYF	TGCAGTGCTCACGACTATCAGACCCAGTACTTC
TRBV9	.	TRBJ1-1	.	CASSVTSNTEAFF	TGTGCCAGCAGCGTAACGTCGAACACTGAAGCTTTCTTT
TRBV3-1/TRBV3-2	.	TRBJ1-2	TRBD1	CASNDRGVGYTF	TGTGCCAGCAACGACAGGGGGGTCGGCTACACCTTC
TRBV6-1	.	TRBJ1-5	.	CASSEQDYQPQHF	TGTGCCAGCAGTGAGCAGGATTATCAGCCCCAGCATTTT
TRBV10-3	.	TRBJ1-1	.	CAIRGRYTEAFF	TGTGCCATCAGGGGGAGGTACACTGAAGCTTTCTTT
TRBV4-2	.	TRBJ2-7	.	CASSQVGGEREQYF	TGTGCCAGCAGCCAAGTAGGAGGGGAGAGGGAGCAGTACTTC
TRBV5-8	.	TRBJ2-7	TRBD1	CASSLKDRGSEQYF	TGTGCCAGCAGCTTGAAGGACAGGGGGTCCGAGCAGTACTTC